Each of the 28 T cell receptor beta chains below was sequenced from the same sample in a study of blood T cell repertoires in COVID-19. The repertoire was sequenced with immunoSEQ multiplex PCR; TCRdb's copy has only in-frame clones and lacks some. The sample comprises fewer than 250,000 clones, roughly 84% of which are singletons, and 7% to 9% rests with the top ten. The sequencing input was PBMCs or T cells enriched from blood (not recorded which). These receptors were taken from a man aged 25-45 years in a cohort exposed to, infected with or recovered from COVID-19 (not recorded which).

CDR3 region: CASSSGGARNTEAFF. The CDR3 region has the DNA TGTGCCAGTAGTTCCGGGGGGGCAAGGAACACTGAAGCTTTCTTT. The chain links TRBV19 to TRBJ1-1, with D possibly matching TRBD1 (6 bases). This CDR3 spans 15 amino acids. CDR1 LNHDA and CDR2 SQIVND come from the germline V gene (reference sequence). Trimming removed 5 bases from V and 1 base from J, with 14 bases in between.

The CDR3 reads CSVDSNSRAFF. The CDR3 coding sequence is TGCAGCGTTGATTCCAACAGCCGAGCTTTCTTT. The chain combines TRBV29-1 with TRBJ1-1; no definite D call. This CDR3 is 11 amino acids long. Deletions cut 3 bases from V and 10 bases from J, with 12 bases between. CDR1 is SQVTM, CDR2 ANQGSEA, per germline. Together with reference TRBV29-1 and TRBJ1-1, the CDR3 gives the full variable domain: SAVISQKPSRDICQRGTSLTIQCQVDSQVTMMFWYRQQPGQSLTLIATANQGSEATYESGFVIDKFPISRPNLTFSTLTVSNMSPEDSSIYLCSVDSNSRAFFGQGTRLTVV.

The chain uses TRBV5-1 and TRBJ2-3; D perhaps matches TRBD1 (5 bases). This CDR3 is 18 amino acids long. Trimming removed 3 bases at V and 0 bases at J, with 20 bases between. Germline CDR1 is SGHRS and CDR2 is YFSETQ. The CDR3 reads CASSSGFASGISTDTQYF. In DNA form, the CDR3 reads TGCGCCAGCAGCTCAGGGTTCGCCTCAGGAATTAGCACAGATACGCAGTATTTT.

A few counts support this clone. The chain couples TRBV4-1 to TRBJ2-1, with D possibly TRBD2 on 6 matching bases. CDR3 length: 15 amino acids. Germline CDR1 and CDR2: MGHRA and YSYEKL. V was trimmed by 0 bases and J by 8 bases, leaving 14 bases between them. Written as DNA, the CDR3 is TGCGCCAGCAGCCAAGAAGTCGGAGGGGTGGATGAGCAGTTCTTC. Amino acids: CASSQEVGGVDEQFF.

The chain uses TRBV7-8 and TRBJ2-7; D is perhaps TRBD2 (5 bases). This CDR3 contains 15 residues. From germline, CDR1 is SGHVS and CDR2 FQNEAQ. V was trimmed by 1 base and J by 2 bases, leaving 12 bases between them. The DNA for the CDR3 is TGTGCCAGCAGCTTAGAACTAGGACCGGCCTACGAGCAGTACTTC. Its translation: CASSLELGPAYEQYF.

This chain links TRBV6-5 with TRBJ1-3; D is possibly TRBD1 (6 bases). The CDR3 is 15 amino acids. Trimming left V 5 bases short and J 0 bases short, with 11 bases between. From germline, CDR1 is MNHEY and CDR2 SVGAGI. CDR3: CASSLDRYSGNTIYF. CDR3 DNA sequence: TGTGCCAGCAGTCTGGACAGATACTCTGGAAACACCATATATTTT.

This chain links TRBV18 with TRBJ1-2; D may be TRBD1 (5 bases). Germline assignment: CDR1 KGHSH and CDR2 LQKENI. Trimming took 2 bases from V and 4 from J, leaving 5 bases between them. The CDR3 is 12 residues long. CDR3 nucleotide sequence: TGTGCCAGCTCACCAGGGGCCTATGGCTACACCTTC. Encoded protein: CASSPGAYGYTF.

The CDR3 bases are TGTGCCAGCAGTGAGACGGACAGGCTTTCACCCCTCCACTTT. It yields the protein CASSETDRLSPLHF. The J gene is TRBJ1-6, the V gene TRBV2, with 7 bases matching TRBD1. This CDR3 has 14 residues. The J segment lost 9 bases and the V segment lost 3 bases, leaving 5 bases of the junction unmatched. In germline, CDR1 is SNHLY, CDR2 FYNNEI.

The chain combines TRBV27 with TRBJ1-5, with TRBD1 as a possible D gene (6 bases). This CDR3 has 14 amino acids. The germline V gene encodes CDR1 MNHEY and CDR2 SMNVEV (reference sequence). V gave up 6 bases and J gave up 4 bases, with 13 bases separating them. The CDR3 sequence: CASRQSDRNQPQHF. DNA of the CDR3: TGTGCCAGCAGACAGTCGGACAGAAATCAGCCCCAGCATTTT.

The rearrangement joins TRBV10-3 to TRBJ2-7, with 12 bases matching TRBD2. Germline CDR1 is ENHRY and CDR2 is SYGVKD. Trimming took 9 bases from V and 5 from J; bases not matched to a gene: 5. CDR3 length equals 13 residues. CDR3 sequence reads: CAIGLAGRDEQYF. As DNA, the CDR3 is TGTGCCATTGGACTAGCGGGAAGGGACGAGCAGTACTTC.

The J gene is TRBJ2-3, the V gene TRBV7-9, with D unresolved. Trimming stripped 1 base from V and 5 bases from J, with 10 bases between. Germline CDR1 and CDR2: SEHNR and FQNEAQ (reference sequence). This CDR3 is built from 14 residues. The chain's CDR3 is CASSLGQAGDTQYF. In DNA, the CDR3 is TGTGCCAGCAGCTTAGGGCAGGCCGGAGATACGCAGTATTTT.

The chain uses TRBV9 and TRBJ1-1, with 9 bases fitting TRBD1. The CDR3 runs 13 residues. Germline values: CDR1 SGDLS, CDR2 YYNGEE. With 3 bases clipped from V and 7 bases from J, the junction kept 4 bases outside the gene matches. The DNA of the CDR3 is TGTGCCAGCAGCGGAGACAGGGGGAATGAAGCTTTCTTT. It codes for CASSGDRGNEAFF. The complete variable domain, with remaining parts taken from reference TRBV9 and TRBJ1-1, reads DSGVTQTPKHLITATGQRVTLRCSPRSGDLSVYWYQQSLDQGLQFLIQYYNGEERAKGNILERFSAQQFPDLHSELNLSSLELGDSALYFCASSGDRGNEAFFGQGTRLTVV.

V gene TRBV3-1 (or the pseudogene TRBV3-2) combines with J gene TRBJ2-3, with D possibly TRBD2 on 5 matching bases. The CDR3 totals 14 residues. Germline CDR1 is LGHDT and CDR2 is YNNKEL (reference sequence). V lost 1 base to trimming and J lost 5 bases, with 10 bases between them. The chain's CDR3 is CASSQGDSVDTQYF. CDR3 bases: TGTGCCAGCAGCCAAGGGGATAGCGTAGATACGCAGTATTTT.

The count of this clone is one. The V call is TRBV19, the J call TRBJ2-1; no clear D gene. The V end lost 1 base, the J end lost 9 bases, and 16 bases lay between the germline ends. The V gene's germline CDR1 is LNHDA and CDR2 SQIVND (reference sequence). This CDR3 region has 15 residues. The CDR3, as DNA: TGTGCCAGTAGTATAGTTCCGAACTTACGTGGTGAGCAGTTCTTC. Translating gives CASSIVPNLRGEQFF.

The chain recombines TRBV29-1 with TRBJ2-1, with 10 bases matching TRBD2. V trimming: 5 bases; J trimming: 2 bases; junction bases outside the gene matches: 12. Germline V CDR1 and CDR2: SQVTM, ANQGSEA. The length of the CDR3 is 17 residues. The CDR3 region is CSVLLTSGRIPYNEQFF. The CDR3 DNA follows: TGCAGCGTTCTGTTGACTAGCGGGCGAATCCCCTACAATGAGCAGTTCTTC.

The chain recombines TRBV5-1 with TRBJ1-1, with 7 bases fitting TRBD1. CDR3 length: 17 residues. The germline CDR1 and CDR2 sequences are SGHRS and YFSETQ. V lost 5 bases, J lost 4 bases, and 17 bases stayed unmatched. CDR3 region: CASSRAGQHPQATEAFF. CDR3 in DNA: TGCGCCAGCAGTCGGGCGGGACAGCACCCTCAGGCCACTGAAGCTTTCTTT.

The rearrangement joins TRBV5-4 to TRBJ1-1, with 7 bases identical to TRBD1. Per the germline V gene, CDR1 is SGHNT and CDR2 is YYREEE (reference sequence). The CDR3 length is 14 residues. V lost 4 bases, J lost 4 bases, and 7 bases stayed unmatched. The CDR3 DNA reads as TGTGCCAGCAGCCGTACAGGGGAAGTCACTGAAGCTTTCTTT. It specifies CASSRTGEVTEAFF.

The chain has TRBV5-4 and TRBJ1-1, with a tentative D call TRBD1 (6 bases). From germline, CDR1 is SGHNT and CDR2 YYREEE (reference sequence). The germline V and J ends were trimmed by 0 bases and 4 bases, with 13 bases remaining between them. CDR3 length: 15 amino acids. This CDR3 is CASSLVPGGATEAFF. CDR3 nucleotide sequence: TGTGCCAGCAGCTTGGTCCCCGGGGGGGCCACTGAAGCTTTCTTT.

The CDR3 reads CASSRVFSGSTDTQYF. The DNA of the CDR3 is TGTGCCAGCAGCCGAGTATTTAGCGGGAGCACAGATACGCAGTATTTT. V and J are TRBV7-3 and TRBJ2-3; 7 nucleotides match TRBD2. Trimming removed 5 bases from V and 0 bases from J; junction bases left unmatched: 8. Germline V CDR1 and CDR2: SGHTA, FQGTGA. The CDR3 is 16 amino acids.

The CDR3 DNA follows: TGTGCCAGCAGCCAGTCCCGAAATCAGCCCCAGCATTTT. It translates to CASSQSRNQPQHF. The chain links TRBV7-9 to TRBJ1-5; D gene ambiguous. With 5 bases removed from V and 4 bases from J, the gap between germline ends came to 9 bases. The germline V gene has CDR1 SEHNR and CDR2 FQNEAQ (reference sequence). The CDR3 consists of 13 residues.

The gene calls are TRBV5-1 and TRBJ2-3; 10 bases match TRBD2. Germline loops: CDR1 SGHRS, CDR2 YFSETQ. The CDR3 has 16 amino acids. V lost 5 bases, J lost 2 bases, and 8 bases stayed unmatched. The CDR3 bases are TGCGCCAGCAGACGATCGCTAGCGGGAGACACAGATACGCAGTATTTT. As protein: CASRRSLAGDTDTQYF.

J is TRBJ2-2 and V is TRBV21-1; the table names TRBD1, a call not compared with the DNA. TRBV21-1 is tagged as a pseudogene. The CDR3 is made up of 18 amino acids. The CDR3 sequence is CARPDVVQTSGCTGELFF. CDR3 nucleotides: TGTGCCAGGCCAGACGTGGTGCAAACCTCAGGGTGTACCGGGGAGCTGTTTTTT.

The rearrangement links TRBV5-4 to TRBJ2-5; 11 bases map to TRBD1. Looked up from germline, CDR1 is SGHNT and CDR2 is YYREEE (reference sequence). This CDR3 has 14 residues. J was trimmed by 5 bases and V by 5 bases; bases with no gene match: 5. CDR3 bases: TGTGCCAGCAGTCGGGACAGGGGGAGGGAGACCCAGTACTTC. It encodes CASSRDRGRETQYF.

The chain joins TRBV5-1 to TRBJ2-3; 13 nucleotides match TRBD2. The CDR3 consists of 16 residues. V was clipped by 6 bases and J by 3 bases; unmatched bases: 7. Germline V gene sequence: CDR1 SGHRS, CDR2 YFSETQ. CDR3 nucleotides: TGCGCCAGCAACTTCAGGGGACTAGCGGGGACAGATACGCAGTATTTT. Its protein is CASNFRGLAGTDTQYF.

This clone appeared a few times. J is TRBJ2-7 and V is TRBV4-3, with 8 bases lining up with TRBD2. This CDR3 is built from 14 residues. In germline, CDR1 is LGHNA, CDR2 YSLEER. V was pared by 4 bases and J by 7 bases, with 9 bases of the junction left unmatched. DNA for the CDR3: TGCGCCAGCAGCCTAGTAACGGGAGGGCCTGAGCAGTACTTC. Residues: CASSLVTGGPEQYF.

The V and J genes are TRBV13 and TRBJ1-2; a weak D match, TRBD1 (5 bases). This CDR3 has 14 amino acids. The ends were cut back, 6 bases at V and 4 bases at J, with 15 bases in the middle. Germline loops: CDR1 PRHDT, CDR2 FYEKMQ (reference sequence). The CDR3 loop reads CASRSDDRVYGYTF. The CDR3 DNA reads TGTGCCAGCAGATCCGACGACAGAGTCTATGGCTACACCTTC.

The chain couples TRBV28 to TRBJ1-5, with 7 nucleotides matching TRBD1. Trimming cost V 2 bases and J 0 bases; bases outside gene matches: 4. This CDR3 has 16 amino acids. The V gene's germline CDR1 is MDHEN and CDR2 SYDVKM. The chain's CDR3 is CASSLPGQDSNQPQHF. CDR3 DNA: TGTGCCAGCAGTTTACCCGGACAGGATAGCAATCAGCCCCAGCATTTT.

A single count supports this clone. J is TRBJ2-7 and V is TRBV27; the match to TRBD2 covers 11 bases. Looked up from germline, CDR1 is MNHEY and CDR2 is SMNVEV (reference sequence). Trimming removed 6 bases from V and 2 bases from J; junction bases left unmatched: 6. The CDR3 has 15 residues. The CDR3 spells CASSRGLAGPYEQYF. In DNA form, the CDR3 reads TGTGCCAGCAGCCGAGGACTAGCGGGTCCCTACGAGCAGTACTTC.